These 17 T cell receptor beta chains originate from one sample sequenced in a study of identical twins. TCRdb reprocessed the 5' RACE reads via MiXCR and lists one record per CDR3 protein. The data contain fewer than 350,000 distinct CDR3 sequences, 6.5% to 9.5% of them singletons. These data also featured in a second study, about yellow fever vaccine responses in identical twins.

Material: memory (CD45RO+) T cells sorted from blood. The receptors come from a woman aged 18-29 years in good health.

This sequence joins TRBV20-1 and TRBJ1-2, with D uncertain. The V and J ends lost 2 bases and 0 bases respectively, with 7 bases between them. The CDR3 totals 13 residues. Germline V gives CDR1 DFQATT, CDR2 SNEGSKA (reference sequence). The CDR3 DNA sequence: TGCAGTGCTAGACAGCGCCCTAACTATGGCTACACCTTC. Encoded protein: CSARQRPNYGYTF.

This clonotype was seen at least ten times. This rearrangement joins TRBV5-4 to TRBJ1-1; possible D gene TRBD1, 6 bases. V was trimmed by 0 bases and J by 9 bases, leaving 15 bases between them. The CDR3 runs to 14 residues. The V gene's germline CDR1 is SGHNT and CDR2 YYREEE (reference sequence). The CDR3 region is CASSLGGRLVQAFF. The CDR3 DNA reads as TGTGCCAGCAGCTTGGGGGGGCGCTTGGTGCAAGCTTTCTTT.

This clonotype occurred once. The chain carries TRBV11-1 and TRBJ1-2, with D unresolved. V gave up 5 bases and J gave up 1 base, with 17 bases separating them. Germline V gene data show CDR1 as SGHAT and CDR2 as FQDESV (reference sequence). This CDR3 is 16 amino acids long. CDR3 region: CASSLNSGWINYGYTF. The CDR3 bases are TGTGCCAGCAGCCTGAACTCGGGGTGGATTAACTATGGCTACACCTTC.

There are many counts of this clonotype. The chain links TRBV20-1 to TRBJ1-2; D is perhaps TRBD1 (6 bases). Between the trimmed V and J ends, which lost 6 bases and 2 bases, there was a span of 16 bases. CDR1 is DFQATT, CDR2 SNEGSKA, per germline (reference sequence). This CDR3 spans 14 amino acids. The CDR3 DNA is TGCAGTGCCCCCCAGCCCGACAGGAACTATGGCTACACCTTC. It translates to CSAPQPDRNYGYTF.

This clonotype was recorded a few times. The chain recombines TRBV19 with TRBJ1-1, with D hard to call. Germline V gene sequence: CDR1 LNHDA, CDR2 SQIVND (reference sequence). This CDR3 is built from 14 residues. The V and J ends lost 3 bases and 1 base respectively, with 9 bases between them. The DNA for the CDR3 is TGTGCCAGTAGTATCTCGGGTTCGAACACTGAAGCTTTCTTT. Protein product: CASSISGSNTEAFF.

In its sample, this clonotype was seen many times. The CDR3 loop reads CASSLEGQGAYNEQFF. The CDR3 bases are TGCGCCAGCAGCTTGGAGGGACAGGGAGCCTACAATGAGCAGTTCTTC. The V call is TRBV5-1, the J call TRBJ2-1; 9 positions agree with TRBD1. Trimming at V came to 0 bases and at J to 2 bases, leaving 3 bases not matched to a gene. Per germline, CDR1 SGHRS and CDR2 YFSETQ. This CDR3 is 16 amino acids long.

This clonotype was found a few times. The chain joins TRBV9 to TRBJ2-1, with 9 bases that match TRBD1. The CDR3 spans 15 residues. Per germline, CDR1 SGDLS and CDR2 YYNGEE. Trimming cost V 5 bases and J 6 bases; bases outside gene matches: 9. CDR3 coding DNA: TGTGCCAGCAGTCAACAGGGGGCCCCAACCAATGAGCAGTTCTTC. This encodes CASSQQGAPTNEQFF.

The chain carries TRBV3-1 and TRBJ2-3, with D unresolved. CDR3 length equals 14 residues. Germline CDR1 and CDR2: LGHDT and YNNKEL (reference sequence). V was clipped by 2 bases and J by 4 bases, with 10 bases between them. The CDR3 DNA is TGTGCCAGCAGCCAATCGGTCGCAGCAGATACGCAGTATTTT. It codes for CASSQSVAADTQYF.

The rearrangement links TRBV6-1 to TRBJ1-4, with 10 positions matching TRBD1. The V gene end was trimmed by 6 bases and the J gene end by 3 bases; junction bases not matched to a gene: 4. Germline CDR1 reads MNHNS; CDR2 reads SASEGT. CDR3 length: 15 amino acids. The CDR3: CASRNGQGANEKLFF. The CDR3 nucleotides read TGTGCCAGCAGAAACGGACAGGGGGCTAATGAAAAACTGTTTTTT.

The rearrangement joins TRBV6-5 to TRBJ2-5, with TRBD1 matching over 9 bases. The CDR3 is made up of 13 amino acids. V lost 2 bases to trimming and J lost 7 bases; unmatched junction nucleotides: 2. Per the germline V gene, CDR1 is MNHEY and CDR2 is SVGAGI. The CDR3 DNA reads TGTGCCAGCAGTTACGGACAGGGGCCGACCCAGTACTTC. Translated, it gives CASSYGQGPTQYF.

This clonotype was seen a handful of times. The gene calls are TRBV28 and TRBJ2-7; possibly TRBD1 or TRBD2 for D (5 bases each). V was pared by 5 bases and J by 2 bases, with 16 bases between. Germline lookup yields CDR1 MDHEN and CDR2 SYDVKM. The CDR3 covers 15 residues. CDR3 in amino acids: CASSLTGTVAYEQYF. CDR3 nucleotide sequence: TGTGCCAGCAGTCTGACCGGGACGGTCGCCTACGAGCAGTACTTC.

Here the CDR3 reads CSASSQGQPQHF. CDR3 bases: TGCAGTGCTAGTTCCCAGGGGCAGCCCCAGCATTTT. J is TRBJ1-5 and V is TRBV20-1; D might be TRBD1 (6 bases). Germline V gene sequence: CDR1 DFQATT, CDR2 SNEGSKA (reference sequence). The germline V and J ends were trimmed by 3 bases and 7 bases, with 10 bases remaining between them. The CDR3 is 12 amino acids.

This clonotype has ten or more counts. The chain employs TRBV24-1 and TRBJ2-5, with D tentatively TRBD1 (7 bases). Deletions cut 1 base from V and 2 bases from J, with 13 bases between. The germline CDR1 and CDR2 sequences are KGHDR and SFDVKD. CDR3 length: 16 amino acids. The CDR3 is CATSDFVRGEQETQYF. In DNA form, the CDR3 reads TGTGCCACCAGTGATTTCGTCAGGGGGGAGCAAGAGACCCAGTACTTC.

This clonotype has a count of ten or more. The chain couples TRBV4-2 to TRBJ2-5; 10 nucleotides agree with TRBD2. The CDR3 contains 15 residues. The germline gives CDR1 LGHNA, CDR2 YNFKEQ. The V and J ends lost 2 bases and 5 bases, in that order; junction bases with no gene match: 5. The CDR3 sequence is CASSQTSGVPETQYF. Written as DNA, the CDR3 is TGTGCCAGCAGCCAAACTAGCGGGGTCCCCGAGACCCAGTACTTC.

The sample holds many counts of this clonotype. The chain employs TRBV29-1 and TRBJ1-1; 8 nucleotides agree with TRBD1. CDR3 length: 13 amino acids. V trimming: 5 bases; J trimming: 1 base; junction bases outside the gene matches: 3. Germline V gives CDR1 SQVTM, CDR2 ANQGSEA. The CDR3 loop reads CSVIDRGNTEAFF. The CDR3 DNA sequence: TGCAGCGTTATAGACAGGGGGAACACTGAAGCTTTCTTT.

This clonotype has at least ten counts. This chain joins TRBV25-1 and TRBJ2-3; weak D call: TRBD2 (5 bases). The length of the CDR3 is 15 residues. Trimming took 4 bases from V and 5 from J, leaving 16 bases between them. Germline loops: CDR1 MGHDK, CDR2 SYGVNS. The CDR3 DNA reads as TGTGCCAGCAGTGCCTCCGGGATCAACCAAGATACGCAGTATTTT. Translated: CASSASGINQDTQYF. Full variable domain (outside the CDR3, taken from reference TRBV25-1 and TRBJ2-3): EADIYQTPRYLVIGTGKKITLECSQTMGHDKMYWYQQDPGMELHLIHYSYGVNSTEKGDLSSESTVSRIRTEHFPLTLESARPSHTSQYLCASSASGINQDTQYFGPGTRLTVL.

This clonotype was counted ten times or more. CDR3 residues: CASSGIYGYTF. The CDR3 DNA is TGTGCCAGCAGTGGAATATATGGCTACACCTTC. This rearrangement joins TRBV12-3 or TRBV12-4 to TRBJ1-2; D is undetermined. V was shortened by 5 bases and J by 5 bases, with 6 bases between the two germline ends. The CDR3 loop spans 11 amino acids.